These 32 T cell receptor beta chains were all obtained from the same sample, sequenced in a study of T cells in Graves' hyperthyroidism and ophthalmopathy. Using RNA transcripts as the source, TCR beta CDR3 regions were amplified. Carried out on the TCR CDR3, a first-round RT-PCR used the HTBI primer set. TCRdb fed the multiplex PCR reads into MiXCR, producing one record per CDR3 protein. The sample comprises approximately 430,000 distinct CDR3 sequences, about a sixth of which are singletons, and about 7.7% rests with the top ten. Sequencing input: blood. These receptors were taken from a woman under 30 with Graves' hyperthyroidism.

This clonotype has at least ten counts. This chain joins TRBV28 and TRBJ1-2; D not resolved. Looked up from germline, CDR1 is MDHEN and CDR2 is SYDVKM. This CDR3 is 12 amino acids long. V shed 5 bases and J shed 7 bases, with 11 bases lying between them. Here the CDR3 reads CASSHPGSGYTF. CDR3 sequence (DNA): TGTGCCAGCAGTCACCCCGGCAGTGGCTACACCTTC.

The V and J genes are TRBV5-8 and TRBJ1-5, with D tentatively TRBD1 (6 bases). This CDR3 comprises 13 residues. Germline V CDR1 and CDR2: SGHTS, YDEGEE. V lost 7 bases and J 5 bases, leaving 13 bases between the germline ends. In nucleotides, the CDR3 is TGTGCCAGCCAGGGGCGTTGGGATCAGCCCCAGCATTTT. Amino acid sequence: CASQGRWDQPQHF.

This clonotype was recorded at least ten times. This chain links TRBV28 with TRBJ2-7; 12 bases fit TRBD2. Trimming at V came to 3 bases and at J to 5 bases, leaving 5 bases not matched to a gene. The CDR3 contains 15 residues. Germline CDR1 MDHEN, CDR2 SYDVKM. CDR3 in amino acids: CASSFRTSGDNEQYF. CDR3 nucleotide sequence: TGTGCCAGCAGTTTTAGGACTAGCGGGGACAACGAGCAGTACTTC.

This clonotype was seen more than once but under ten times. The gene calls are TRBV7-3 and TRBJ2-2, with TRBD2 matching 9 bases. Germline CDR1 SGHTA, CDR2 FQGTGA. There are 17 residues in the CDR3. Trimming at V came to 3 bases and at J to 4 bases, leaving 9 bases not matched to a gene. The DNA of the CDR3 is TGTGCCAGCAGCTTTCCCAGCGGGGGGCCCGGCACCGGGGAGCTGTTTTTT. It encodes CASSFPSGGPGTGELFF.

This clonotype was found many times. V and J are TRBV7-2 and TRBJ2-3; 7 bases line up with TRBD1. Germline V CDR1 and CDR2: SGHTA, FQGNSA. The CDR3 runs 14 residues. The V gene end was trimmed by 5 bases and the J gene end by 2 bases; junction bases not matched to a gene: 4. The CDR3 loop reads CASSPTGFTDTQYF. In DNA, the CDR3 is TGTGCCAGCAGCCCGACAGGGTTCACAGATACGCAGTATTTT.

The V and J genes are TRBV9 and TRBJ2-2, with 9 bases aligning to TRBD2. The germline CDR1 and CDR2 sequences are SGDLS and YYNGEE. J gave up 4 bases and V 4 bases, and 8 bases lay outside the gene matches. The CDR3 is 16 amino acids. The CDR3 spells CASSTGGRASTGELFF. The CDR3 DNA sequence: TGTGCCAGCAGCACGGGCGGGAGGGCGAGCACCGGGGAGCTGTTTTTT.

This clonotype was found many times. The rearrangement uses TRBV7-2 and TRBJ2-3; D might be TRBD2 (6 bases). Germline V CDR1 and CDR2: SGHTA, FQGNSA. The germline V and J ends were trimmed by 2 bases and 6 bases, with 9 bases remaining between them. This CDR3 spans 13 amino acids. Written as DNA, the CDR3 is TGTGCCAGCAGCTTAAAGAGCGGGGATACGCAGTATTTT. Amino acid sequence: CASSLKSGDTQYF.

Points on this clonotype: A junction boundary mismatches the germline segment, possibly from a read error. The V call is TRBV16, the J call TRBJ1-4, with D tentatively TRBD1 (5 bases). CDR1 is KGHSY, CDR2 FQNENV, per germline. The CDR3 extends over 14 amino acids. CDR3 sequence: CASSPPGANGKLFF. DNA of the CDR3: TGTGCCAGCAGCCCGCCCGGGGCTAATGGAAAACTGTTTTTT.

This clonotype occurred a few times. The chain recombines TRBV20-1 with TRBJ1-6, with TRBD1 identical over 9 bases. The CDR3 spans 15 residues. From germline, CDR1 is DFQATT and CDR2 SNEGSKA (reference sequence). V shed 6 bases, J shed 6 bases, and the junction held 9 bases outside the gene matches. This CDR3 is CSAPTGGLVNSPLHF. Here the CDR3 DNA reads TGCAGTGCACCGACAGGGGGGTTGGTTAATTCACCCCTCCACTTT.

This clonotype was counted ten times or more. This chain joins TRBV29-1 and TRBJ2-3; a possible D gene is TRBD1 (5 bases). Germline V gene lookup returns CDR1 SQVTM and CDR2 ANQGSEA. The CDR3 has 14 residues. The germline V and J ends were trimmed by 1 base and 2 bases, with 10 bases remaining between them. In DNA, the CDR3 is TGCAGCGTTGAAGGGACAAGCCTCACAGATACGCAGTATTTT. It translates to CSVEGTSLTDTQYF.

This clonotype was seen a single time. This may be a read error: a much more frequent sequence differs by one nucleotide. The chain combines TRBV28 with TRBJ1-2, with TRBD1 as a possible D gene (6 bases). The length of the CDR3 is 13 residues. Trimming cost V 10 bases and J 4 bases, with 16 bases left between them. Looked up from germline, CDR1 is MDHEN and CDR2 is SYDVKM. The DNA for the CDR3 is TGTGCCAACACCAAGCTGGGGGCCTATGGCTACACCTTC. Translating it yields CANTKLGAYGYTF.

At least ten counts were recorded for this clonotype. The chain recombines TRBV28 with TRBJ1-5; D ambiguous. The CDR3 has 17 residues. Germline CDR1 is MDHEN and CDR2 is SYDVKM. The germline V and J ends were trimmed by 4 bases and 1 base, with 17 bases remaining between them. In DNA form, the CDR3 reads TGTGCCAGCAGTTATTATGGCCCGGGAGAAAGCAATCAGCCCCAGCATTTT. This encodes CASSYYGPGESNQPQHF.

This clonotype has at least ten counts. The chain joins TRBV7-8 to TRBJ2-3; no reliable D call. The CDR3 covers 13 residues. CDR1 and CDR2 from the germline V gene are SGHVS and FQNEAQ. Trimming cost V 11 bases and J 0 bases, with 12 bases left between them. CDR3 bases: TGTGCCGCAACCCCTGGGAGCACAGATACGCAGTATTTT. It specifies CAATPGSTDTQYF. Filled out from reference TRBV7-8 and TRBJ2-3, the complete variable domain reads GAGVSQSPRYKVAKRGQDVALRCDPISGHVSLFWYQQALGQGPEFLTYFQNEAQLDKSGLPSDRFFAERPEGSVSTLKIQRTQQEDSAVYLCAATPGSTDTQYFGPGTRLTVL.

The J gene is TRBJ2-5, the V gene TRBV9; D is unresolved. CDR1 SGDLS and CDR2 YYNGEE come from the germline V gene. The length of the CDR3 is 14 residues. V was clipped by 0 bases and J by 5 bases, with 11 bases between them. The CDR3 loop reads CASSVEHWAETQYF. Here the CDR3 DNA reads TGTGCCAGCAGCGTAGAGCACTGGGCGGAGACCCAGTACTTC.

This clonotype came up a few times. The chain uses TRBV9 and TRBJ2-3; 10 positions agree with TRBD2. With 1 base clipped from V and 6 bases from J, the junction kept 5 bases outside the gene matches. Germline loops: CDR1 SGDLS, CDR2 YYNGEE. The CDR3 contains 15 residues. CDR3 protein: CASSVLAGDLDTQYF. CDR3 coding DNA: TGTGCCAGCAGCGTACTAGCGGGGGACTTGGATACGCAGTATTTT. Based on the CDR3 plus reference TRBV9 and TRBJ2-3, the full variable domain is DSGVTQTPKHLITATGQRVTLRCSPRSGDLSVYWYQQSLDQGLQFLIQYYNGEERAKGNILERFSAQQFPDLHSELNLSSLELGDSALYFCASSVLAGDLDTQYFGPGTRLTVL.

In this sample, this clonotype turned up many times. The CDR3 region is CASSPGQGVYEQYF. CDR3 coding DNA: TGCGCCAGCAGCCCCGGACAGGGAGTGTACGAGCAGTACTTC. The chain couples TRBV5-1 to TRBJ2-7; the match to TRBD1 covers 8 bases. Germline values: CDR1 SGHRS, CDR2 YFSETQ. The CDR3 is made up of 14 amino acids. Unmatched junction bases numbered 7, after V lost 4 bases and J lost 4 bases. The whole variable domain, filled in from reference TRBV5-1 and TRBJ2-7, reads KAGVTQTPRYLIKTRGQQVTLSCSPISGHRSVSWYQQTPGQGLQFLFEYFSETQRNKGNFPGRFSGRQFSNSRSEMNVSTLELGDSALYLCASSPGQGVYEQYFGPGTRLTVT.

This clonotype was counted many times. CDR3: CASSLASTATTGELFF. The CDR3 DNA sequence: TGCGCCAGCAGCTTGGCCTCGACAGCGACCACCGGGGAGCTGTTTTTT. The V gene is TRBV5-1, the J gene TRBJ2-2, with D perhaps matching TRBD1 (5 bases). The V and J ends lost 0 bases and 4 bases respectively, with 13 bases between them. CDR1 SGHRS and CDR2 YFSETQ come from the germline V gene. The length of the CDR3 is 16 residues. Full variable domain (rest looked up from reference TRBV5-1 and TRBJ2-2): KAGVTQTPRYLIKTRGQQVTLSCSPISGHRSVSWYQQTPGQGLQFLFEYFSETQRNKGNFPGRFSGRQFSNSRSEMNVSTLELGDSALYLCASSLASTATTGELFFGEGSRLTVL.

This clonotype was seen many times. The chain links TRBV7-2 to TRBJ1-4, with D perhaps TRBD1 (5 bases). This CDR3 has 15 residues. Germline V gene data show CDR1 as SGHTA and CDR2 as FQGNSA. Deletions cut 6 bases from V and 0 bases from J, with 11 bases between. The chain's CDR3 is CASRWGVATNEKLFF. The DNA of the CDR3 is TGTGCCAGCAGATGGGGGGTCGCAACTAATGAAAAACTGTTTTTT.

The chain links TRBV12-3 or TRBV12-4 to TRBJ2-7; D tentatively reads TRBD1 or TRBD2 (5 bases each). This CDR3 has 14 residues. Trimming cost V 3 bases and J 0 bases, with 9 bases left between them. The CDR3 nucleotides read TGTGCCAGCAGTTTCGGGACGGTCTCCTACGAGCAGTACTTC. Protein sequence: CASSFGTVSYEQYF.

This clonotype has a handful of counts. The chain carries TRBV12-3 or TRBV12-4 and TRBJ1-3; D is ambiguous. V gave up 2 bases and J gave up 4 bases, with 12 bases separating them. The CDR3 contains 15 residues. Written as DNA, the CDR3 is TGTGCCAGCAGTTTACGGCCGGAAGGCGGAAACACCATATATTTT. Amino acid sequence: CASSLRPEGGNTIYF.

The sample holds a few counts of this clonotype. V and J are TRBV11-3 and TRBJ2-4; 10 bases align to TRBD2. The CDR3 covers 17 residues. Losses at the gene ends were 5 bases for V and 0 bases for J; bases not matched to a gene: 7. The germline V gene has CDR1 SGHNT and CDR2 YENEEA. The CDR3 region has the DNA TGTGCCAGCAGCCCGTCGACTAGCGGGTTAGCCAAAAACATTCAGTACTTC. Its translation: CASSPSTSGLAKNIQYF.

The V gene is TRBV5-1, the J gene TRBJ2-5, with D uncertain. CDR3 length: 13 amino acids. Per the germline V gene, CDR1 is SGHRS and CDR2 is YFSETQ. V lost 0 bases to trimming and J lost 12 bases, with 15 bases between them. CDR3 region: CASSLEGGYVKYF. Written as DNA, the CDR3 is TGCGCCAGCAGCTTGGAGGGCGGATACGTAAAGTACTTC.

There are many counts of this clonotype. The rearrangement joins TRBV12-5 to TRBJ2-5; TRBD2 matches at 14 bases. Germline CDR1 LGHNT, CDR2 FRNRAP. The CDR3 loop spans 16 amino acids. V lost 7 bases, J lost 3 bases, and 7 bases stayed unmatched. In DNA form, the CDR3 reads TGTGCTAGTGTACCGGGACTAGCGGGAGTGGAAGAGACCCAGTACTTC. Translated, it gives CASVPGLAGVEETQYF.

The chain uses TRBV29-1 and TRBJ2-4, with a weak D call TRBD2 (6 bases). The germline CDR1 and CDR2 sequences are SQVTM and ANQGSEA. V lost 4 bases and J 0 bases, leaving 16 bases between the germline ends. The CDR3 loop spans 16 amino acids. The CDR3, as DNA: TGCAGCGTTGGGACGGGGTGGGACTTAGCCAAAAACATTCAGTACTTC. Its protein is CSVGTGWDLAKNIQYF.

This clonotype was detected ten times or more. In DNA, the CDR3 is TGCAGTGCTAGTCCCACCCGCCACGAGCAGTACTTC. Its translation is CSASPTRHEQYF. The chain joins TRBV20-1 to TRBJ2-7; D is uncertain. The germline CDR1 and CDR2 sequences are DFQATT and SNEGSKA (reference sequence). The V end was cut by 3 bases, the J end by 5 bases, with 11 bases between. This CDR3 is built from 12 residues.

This clonotype was observed many times. The chain uses TRBV6-2 or TRBV6-3 and TRBJ2-7, with 9 bases aligning to TRBD2. After removal of 7 bases from V and 1 base from J, the junction contained 5 bases not matched to a gene. The CDR3 is made up of 14 amino acids. Germline CDR1 and CDR2: MNHEY and SVGEGT. The CDR3 DNA follows: TGTGCCAGCACCCGAGCGGGGGGATCCTACGAGCAGTACTTC. This gives the protein CASTRAGGSYEQYF.

This clonotype appeared many times. The V and J genes are TRBV20-1 and TRBJ2-3; 11 nucleotides agree with TRBD2. This CDR3 is 18 amino acids long. Per the germline V gene, CDR1 is DFQATT and CDR2 is SNEGSKA (reference sequence). Unmatched junction bases numbered 13, after V lost 3 bases and J lost 2 bases. The DNA of the CDR3 is TGCAGTGCTAGGCAACCCGGACTAGCGGGCCTATACACAGATACGCAGTATTTT. Translating it yields CSARQPGLAGLYTDTQYF.

This clonotype has at least ten counts. The chain carries TRBV6-5 and TRBJ2-3; possibly TRBD1 for D (6 bases). The CDR3 covers 16 residues. Germline assignment: CDR1 MNHEY and CDR2 SVGAGI. The V end lost 0 bases, the J end lost 2 bases, and 12 bases lay between the germline ends. The CDR3 nucleotides read TGTGCCAGCAGTTACTCGGGGCAGGGACACACAGATACGCAGTATTTT. Translation: CASSYSGQGHTDTQYF.

This clonotype was picked up many times. The J gene is TRBJ2-3, the V gene TRBV11-2; 9 bases match TRBD1. Germline V gene data show CDR1 as SGHAT and CDR2 as FQNNGV. The CDR3 is 20 amino acids. Losses at the gene ends were 4 bases for V and 1 base for J; bases not matched to a gene: 18. The CDR3 bases are TGTGCCAGCAGCTACCTCCTGATCTCAGGGTGGGACAGGGGCACAGATACGCAGTATTTT. Amino acid sequence: CASSYLLISGWDRGTDTQYF.

This clonotype was found many times. CDR3 coding DNA: TGTGCTAGTGGTGGGATCGGGCAGCCCCAGCATTTT. Its translation is CASGGIGQPQHF. The V gene is TRBV12-5, the J gene TRBJ1-5, with unresolved D. V was pared by 5 bases and J by 7 bases, with 9 bases between. CDR1 LGHNT and CDR2 FRNRAP come from the germline V gene. The CDR3 length is 12 residues. The variable domain in full, with the rest retrieved from reference TRBV12-5 and TRBJ1-5, is DARVTQTPRHKVTEMGQEVTMRCQPILGHNTVFWYRQTMMQGLELLAYFRNRAPLDDSGMPKDRFSAEMPDATLATLKIQPSEPRDSAVYFCASGGIGQPQHFGDGTRLSIL.

The sample holds many counts of this clonotype. The genes are TRBV20-1 and TRBJ1-5; 8 positions match TRBD1. The CDR3 is made up of 14 amino acids. From germline, CDR1 is DFQATT and CDR2 SNEGSKA (reference sequence). V shed 2 bases and J 6 bases; nucleotides not matched to a gene: 6. For the CDR3, the DNA is TGCAGTGCTAGACCGACAGGGGACGGTCAGCCCCAGCATTTT. Translation gives CSARPTGDGQPQHF.

This clonotype was recorded many times. The chain has TRBV10-3 and TRBJ2-2, with TRBD2 matching 15 bases. This CDR3 is built from 19 residues. V was clipped by 3 bases and J by 4 bases; unmatched bases: 9. Germline-derived CDR1 and CDR2 are ENHRY and SYGVKD. The CDR3 is CAISDPGLAGGHGTGELFF. The CDR3 DNA follows: TGTGCCATCAGTGATCCTGGACTAGCGGGGGGGCACGGCACCGGGGAGCTGTTTTTT.